Below, 17 T cell receptor beta chains from the same sample are listed, as sequenced in a study of blood T cell repertoires in COVID-19 (TCRdb year 2020). The library was obtained by the immunoSEQ multiplex PCR assay. TCRdb retrieved this table from immuneACCESS and kept in-frame rearrangements only. Not all clones are present; in checked studies, unresolved V genes account for under half, and no reason is known for the remainder. The sample data list over 250,000 clones, and around 84% of these were observed just once. The ten largest clones represent more than 1.4% of the sample. Specimen: peripheral blood. The receptors originated from a human donor with COVID-19, enrolled during active disease. The donor label of this sample is uncertain.

This CDR3 is CASGLQAITDTQYF. DNA of the CDR3: TGTGCTAGTGGTTTGCAGGCGATCACAGATACGCAGTATTTT. The genes are TRBV12-5 and TRBJ2-3; D unclear. Trimming pared 2 bases from V and 2 bases from J, leaving 8 bases between. In germline, CDR1 is LGHNT, CDR2 FRNRAP. CDR3 length: 14 amino acids.

The chain combines TRBV28 with TRBJ2-5; possible D gene TRBD1, 6 bases. V dropped 3 bases and J dropped 4 bases, with 15 bases sitting between them. The CDR3 has 15 residues. The germline V gene encodes CDR1 MDHEN and CDR2 SYDVKM. CDR3 in amino acids: CASSLLLGAGETQYF. The CDR3 DNA reads TGTGCCAGCAGTTTGTTATTGGGGGCGGGAGAGACCCAGTACTTC. Full variable domain (remainder filled in from reference TRBV28 and TRBJ2-5): DVKVTQSSRYLVKRTGEKVFLECVQDMDHENMFWYRQDPGLGLRLIYFSYDVKMKEKGDIPEGYSVSREKKERFSLILESASTNQTSMYLCASSLLLGAGETQYFGPGTRLLVL.

The chain joins TRBV30 to TRBJ1-1; a possible D gene is TRBD1 (5 bases). The CDR3 has 11 amino acids. Germline loops: CDR1 GTSNPN, CDR2 SVGIG (reference sequence). The ends were cut back, 8 bases at V and 4 bases at J, with 11 bases in the middle. The CDR3 spells CAGRRGTEAFF. As DNA, the CDR3 is TGTGCCGGAAGAAGGGGCACTGAAGCTTTCTTT.

This chain connects TRBV2 to TRBJ2-2, with 7 nucleotides matching TRBD2. V was pared by 7 bases and J by 3 bases, with 8 bases of the junction left unmatched. Germline assignment: CDR1 SNHLY and CDR2 FYNNEI. This CDR3 region has 15 residues. In nucleotides, the CDR3 is TGTGCCAGCAAGAGGGAGGGGTCGGACACCGGGGAGCTGTTTTTT. This codes for CASKREGSDTGELFF.

CDR3 protein: CASSSDGKRDGELFF. The CDR3 DNA sequence: TGTGCCAGCAGCTCGGACGGGAAGAGAGACGGGGAGCTGTTTTTT. The gene calls are TRBV7-3 and TRBJ2-2, with a possible D match to TRBD2 (5 bases). CDR3 length: 15 residues. The ends were cut back, 4 bases at V and 7 bases at J, with 16 bases in the middle. From germline, CDR1 is SGHTA and CDR2 FQGTGA.

This chain's CDR3 is CSAGQGSYTDTQYF. For the CDR3, the DNA is TGCAGCGCCGGACAGGGGTCATACACAGATACGCAGTATTTT. This chain connects TRBV29-1 to TRBJ2-3; the match to TRBD1 covers 9 bases. The CDR3 contains 14 residues. Losses at the gene ends were 7 bases for V and 2 bases for J; bases not matched to a gene: 7. Germline V gene data show CDR1 as SQVTM and CDR2 as ANQGSEA.

The rearrangement joins TRBV28 to TRBJ1-5, with TRBD1 identical over 8 bases. This CDR3 is 15 amino acids long. Germline V lookup: CDR1 MDHEN, CDR2 SYDVKM. V was pared by 6 bases and J by 0 bases, with 4 bases of the junction left unmatched. The CDR3 spells CASRRTGYSNQPQHF. The CDR3 nucleotides are TGTGCCAGCAGGAGGACAGGGTATAGCAATCAGCCCCAGCATTTT.

The V call is TRBV5-1, the J call TRBJ2-3; 11 nucleotides match TRBD1. The CDR3 runs to 16 residues. Looked up from germline, CDR1 is SGHRS and CDR2 is YFSETQ. J gave up 2 bases and V 4 bases, and 6 bases lay outside the gene matches. CDR3 DNA sequence: TGCGCCAGCAGCGCGGGACAGGGGGTCAACACAGATACGCAGTATTTT. Its translation: CASSAGQGVNTDTQYF.

The chain uses TRBV28 and TRBJ2-1, with D possibly TRBD1 on 6 matching bases. V was shortened by 8 bases and J by 7 bases, with 15 bases between the two germline ends. Germline CDR1 is MDHEN and CDR2 is SYDVKM. The CDR3 length is 13 residues. The chain's CDR3 is CASHSPGENEQFF. In DNA form, the CDR3 reads TGTGCCAGCCACTCCCCAGGGGAGAATGAGCAGTTCTTC.

This clone was observed a handful of times. The rearrangement links TRBV4-1 to TRBJ2-7; maybe TRBD1 (5 bases). This CDR3 spans 14 amino acids. Per germline, CDR1 MGHRA and CDR2 YSYEKL. V lost 4 bases and J 2 bases, leaving 12 bases between the germline ends. This CDR3 reads CASSRSGATYEQYF. The CDR3 DNA is TGCGCCAGCAGCCGAAGTGGGGCTACCTACGAGCAGTACTTC.

This chain connects TRBV19 to TRBJ2-1, with D perhaps matching TRBD2 (6 bases). The V gene's germline CDR1 is LNHDA and CDR2 SQIVND (reference sequence). Trimming shortened V by 11 bases and J by 4 bases, and 18 bases separated the two germline ends. CDR3 length: 14 amino acids. The CDR3 protein is CASLKAGFYNEQFF. DNA for the CDR3: TGTGCCTCACTAAAGGCGGGGTTTTACAATGAGCAGTTCTTC.

This chain links TRBV9 with TRBJ2-7, with a possible D match to TRBD2 (5 bases). Trimming shortened V by 4 bases and J by 6 bases, and 17 bases separated the two germline ends. The CDR3 covers 14 residues. CDR1 is SGDLS and CDR2 is YYNGEE in the germline V gene. The CDR3 protein is CASSPDLMRGEQYF. CDR3 nucleotides: TGTGCCAGCAGCCCGGACTTAATGCGAGGCGAGCAGTACTTC.

The V gene is TRBV29-1, the J gene TRBJ1-1; a possible D gene is TRBD1 (5 bases). The ends were cut back, 6 bases at V and 5 bases at J, with 19 bases in the middle. The CDR3 extends over 14 amino acids. Per germline, CDR1 SQVTM and CDR2 ANQGSEA. This chain's CDR3 is CSVKLRDLGTEAFF. The CDR3 DNA follows: TGCAGCGTCAAACTCCGGGACTTAGGGACTGAAGCTTTCTTT.

The rearrangement joins TRBV29-1 to TRBJ1-5, with TRBD1 matching 9 bases. V trimming: 8 bases; J trimming: 4 bases; junction bases outside the gene matches: 6. Germline V gives CDR1 SQVTM, CDR2 ANQGSEA. The CDR3 consists of 13 residues. The chain's CDR3 is CSLWTGENQPQHF. The CDR3 DNA reads as TGCAGCTTATGGACAGGGGAAAATCAGCCCCAGCATTTT.

This clone was detected only a few times. The chain uses TRBV3-1 (or the pseudogene TRBV3-2) and TRBJ1-1, with D perhaps TRBD1 (5 bases). The ends were cut back, 3 bases at V and 2 bases at J, with 13 bases in the middle. CDR1 and CDR2 (germline): LGHDT, YNNKEL (reference sequence). The CDR3 spans 15 residues. CDR3 bases: TGTGCCAGCAGCCAGCGAGGGAGGGGTAACACTGAAGCTTTCTTT. It encodes CASSQRGRGNTEAFF.

V and J are TRBV9 and TRBJ1-1, with 8 bases lining up with TRBD1. The CDR3 length is 14 residues. Germline CDR1 and CDR2: SGDLS and YYNGEE. V shed 3 bases and J 4 bases; nucleotides not matched to a gene: 5. CDR3 region: CASSAPGQATEAFF. The DNA for the CDR3 is TGTGCCAGCAGCGCACCGGGACAGGCCACTGAAGCTTTCTTT.

This chain links TRBV18 with TRBJ1-1; the D is unclear. V was pared by 3 bases and J by 3 bases, with 11 bases between. CDR3 size: 14 residues. In germline, CDR1 is KGHSH, CDR2 LQKENI. The CDR3 nucleotides are TGTGCCAGCTCACCGACCCCGGAGGACACTGAAGCTTTCTTT. It specifies CASSPTPEDTEAFF.